Each of the 12 T cell receptor beta chains below was sequenced from the same sample in a study of T cell responses to AZD1222 COVID-19 vaccine. The table came from immunoSEQ multiplex PCR; TCRdb's copy has only in-frame clones and leaves some out. The sample holds about 190,000 clones, about 87% seen once. Sequenced material: peripheral blood, taken on day 0 of MenACWY control vaccination. All receptors come from an adult in good health.

The V and J genes are TRBV15 and TRBJ1-6, with D perhaps matching TRBD1 (5 bases). The CDR3 runs to 14 residues. V lost 1 base and J 9 bases, leaving 10 bases between the germline ends. From germline, CDR1 is LNHNV and CDR2 YYDKDF (reference sequence). The CDR3 region has the DNA TGTGCCACCAGCAGAGGCCAGGGACGTTCACCCCTCCACTTT. Amino acids: CATSRGQGRSPLHF.

CDR3: CASSRGGNQPQHF. In nucleotides, the CDR3 is TGCGCCAGCTCACGGGGAGGCAATCAGCCCCAGCATTTT. The chain carries TRBV5-1 and TRBJ1-5; D is ambiguous. V was trimmed by 7 bases and J by 2 bases, leaving 10 bases between them. Per the germline V gene, CDR1 is SGHRS and CDR2 is YFSETQ. This CDR3 comprises 13 residues.

The gene calls are TRBV19 and TRBJ2-7, with 8 bases fitting TRBD2. V gave up 6 bases and J gave up 7 bases; unmatched junction bases: 11. Per germline, CDR1 LNHDA and CDR2 SQIVND (reference sequence). CDR3 length: 14 amino acids. Here the CDR3 reads CASSPGGGVGEQYF. CDR3 DNA sequence: TGTGCCAGTAGCCCCGGGGGGGGCGTTGGGGAGCAGTACTTC.

This clone was seen only once. The chain has TRBV6-5 and TRBJ2-7; D is perhaps TRBD2 (5 bases). Germline CDR1 is MNHEY and CDR2 is SVGAGI. The CDR3 is 13 amino acids. The V and J ends lost 2 bases and 5 bases respectively, with 10 bases between them. The CDR3 loop reads CASSYGGSNEQYF. CDR3 nucleotides: TGTGCCAGCAGTTACGGCGGGTCCAACGAGCAGTACTTC.

The genes are TRBV18 and TRBJ2-7; the D gene could be TRBD1 or TRBD2 (5 bases each). V was shortened by 6 bases and J by 0 bases, with 15 bases between the two germline ends. CDR3 length equals 15 residues. Per germline, CDR1 KGHSH and CDR2 LQKENI. Written as DNA, the CDR3 is TGTGCCAGCTCCCCCCGAGGGGTCCCCTCCTACGAGCAGTACTTC. It yields the protein CASSPRGVPSYEQYF.

This clone has just one count. This chain uses TRBV5-5 with TRBJ2-7; D possibly matches TRBD1 or TRBD2 (6 bases each). The length of the CDR3 is 12 residues. V lost 4 bases, J lost 5 bases, and 10 bases lay in between. In germline, CDR1 is SGHKS, CDR2 YYEKEE (reference sequence). The CDR3 sequence: CASSGGGDEQYF. In nucleotides, the CDR3 is TGTGCCAGCAGCGGAGGGGGAGACGAGCAGTACTTC.

The chain joins TRBV28 to TRBJ2-3; D is uncertain. The germline CDR1 and CDR2 sequences are MDHEN and SYDVKM. With 5 bases removed from V and 7 bases from J, the gap between germline ends came to 7 bases. The CDR3 has 11 amino acids. The CDR3: CASSPQNTQYF. The DNA for the CDR3 is TGTGCCAGCAGTCCCCAGAATACGCAGTATTTT. The variable domain in full, with the rest retrieved from reference TRBV28 and TRBJ2-3, is DVKVTQSSRYLVKRTGEKVFLECVQDMDHENMFWYRQDPGLGLRLIYFSYDVKMKEKGDIPEGYSVSREKKERFSLILESASTNQTSMYLCASSPQNTQYFGPGTRLTVL.

The chain combines TRBV7-3 with TRBJ2-1; the D gene is possibly TRBD2 (5 bases). With 0 bases removed from V and 6 bases from J, the gap between germline ends came to 15 bases. The CDR3 runs to 16 residues. CDR1 is SGHTA and CDR2 is FQGTGA in the germline V gene. In nucleotides, the CDR3 is TGTGCCAGCAGCTTAACTAGCGCGGCCAAGGGCAATGAGCAGTTCTTC. Amino acid sequence: CASSLTSAAKGNEQFF.

The chain has TRBV4-1 and TRBJ1-6; the match to TRBD1 covers 10 bases. The CDR3 runs 18 residues. Germline values: CDR1 MGHRA, CDR2 YSYEKL. V shed 5 bases, J shed 0 bases, and the junction held 7 bases outside the gene matches. CDR3 DNA sequence: TGCGCCAGCAGCTCGAGACAGGGGGCCATCTCCTATAATTCACCCCTCCACTTT. Translation: CASSSRQGAISYNSPLHF.

The gene calls are TRBV23-1 and TRBJ2-5; D ambiguous. TRBV23-1 is assigned to the ORF class and has an uncertain function. The CDR3 sequence is 14 residues long. V was clipped by 4 bases and J by 2 bases, with 11 bases between them. The CDR3 DNA sequence: TGCGCCAGCAGTCGGGTCCCTTTTCAAGAGACCCAGTACTTC. This translates into CASSRVPFQETQYF.

The chain joins TRBV19 to TRBJ2-7, with 7 bases aligning to TRBD2. The V and J ends lost 0 bases and 2 bases, in that order; junction bases with no gene match: 10. Per germline, CDR1 LNHDA and CDR2 SQIVND (reference sequence). This CDR3 has 17 residues. The CDR3 loop reads CASSIDRGDEGPYEQYF. In DNA, the CDR3 is TGTGCCAGTAGTATAGATCGGGGGGATGAAGGGCCCTACGAGCAGTACTTC.

V usage is TRBV19 and J usage is TRBJ2-3; 12 bases are a match to TRBD2. This CDR3 is 15 amino acids long. V gave up 5 bases and J gave up 5 bases; unmatched junction bases: 5. In germline, CDR1 is LNHDA, CDR2 SQIVND (reference sequence). The CDR3 region is CASSLAGGQVDTQYF. CDR3 DNA sequence: TGTGCCAGTAGTCTAGCGGGGGGGCAAGTAGATACGCAGTATTTT.